These 30 T cell receptor beta chains originate from one sample sequenced in a study of cytomegalovirus exposure and HLA in healthy donors. Primers included in the PCR were 60 Vbeta and 13 Jbeta primers. The repertoire was sequenced with immunoSEQ multiplex PCR; TCRdb's copy has only in-frame clones and lacks some. The sample includes approximately 150,000 clones, around 90% of them seen just once. Sequencing used PBMCs. These receptors all come from a woman between 40 and 55 years old in good health and CMV-seronegative.

This chain joins TRBV18 and TRBJ2-7; no clear D. CDR1 and CDR2 (germline): KGHSH, LQKENI. This CDR3 is built from 14 residues. V gave up 0 bases and J gave up 0 bases, with 6 bases separating them. CDR3 residues: CASSPPLLSYEQYF. In DNA form, the CDR3 reads TGTGCCAGCTCACCACCGTTACTCTCCTACGAGCAGTACTTC.

This sequence joins TRBV2 and TRBJ1-2; 7 bases align to TRBD1. Germline CDR1 and CDR2: SNHLY and FYNNEI. The CDR3 spans 14 residues. Trimming removed 9 bases from V and 3 bases from J; junction bases left unmatched: 10. The CDR3 DNA reads as TGTGCCAGGGTGAAGGGACAGTTCGACTATGGCTACACCTTC. Protein product: CARVKGQFDYGYTF.

The V gene is TRBV10-3, the J gene TRBJ2-3; 7 bases are a match to TRBD2. Germline V gene lookup returns CDR1 ENHRY and CDR2 SYGVKD. Trimming cost V 6 bases and J 4 bases; bases outside gene matches: 10. The CDR3 has 15 amino acids. The CDR3 is CAISTQAGRADTQYF. CDR3 nucleotides: TGTGCCATCAGCACCCAAGCGGGACGGGCAGATACGCAGTATTTT.

Only one count was recorded for this clone. This rearrangement joins TRBV6-5 to TRBJ1-1, with D maybe TRBD1 (5 bases). CDR1 is MNHEY and CDR2 is SVGAGI in the germline V gene. There are 14 residues in the CDR3. The V end lost 7 bases, the J end lost 4 bases, and 16 bases lay between the germline ends. CDR3 DNA sequence: TGTGCCAGCACGGGTGGGGGAGGAGGCACTGAAGCTTTCTTT. Its translation: CASTGGGGGTEAFF.

The CDR3 region has the DNA TGTGCCAGCAGCTTAGCCGGGGTACGTGGCTACACCTTC. Translation: CASSLAGVRGYTF. V and J are TRBV13 and TRBJ1-2; D remains unclear. CDR3 size: 13 residues. The germline V and J ends were trimmed by 1 base and 7 bases, with 10 bases remaining between them. The germline CDR1 and CDR2 sequences are PRHDT and FYEKMQ (reference sequence).

The chain couples TRBV13 to TRBJ1-1; tentatively, D is TRBD1 (5 bases). CDR3 size: 14 residues. Per the germline V gene, CDR1 is PRHDT and CDR2 is FYEKMQ (reference sequence). V lost 3 bases to trimming and J lost 4 bases, with 12 bases between them. CDR3 loop: CASSLGRGGTEAFF. Written as DNA, the CDR3 is TGTGCCAGCAGCTTGGGGAGGGGCGGCACTGAAGCTTTCTTT.

The chain has TRBV18 and TRBJ2-2, with 9 positions matching TRBD1. Per the germline V gene, CDR1 is KGHSH and CDR2 is LQKENI. This CDR3 is built from 16 residues. Losses at the gene ends were 3 bases for V and 8 bases for J; bases not matched to a gene: 10. CDR3 loop: CASSPEGQGLIGELFF. The CDR3 region has the DNA TGTGCCAGCTCACCGGAGGGACAGGGCCTCATAGGGGAGCTGTTTTTT.

Written as DNA, the CDR3 is TGCGCCAGCAGCCAAATGATAAGGAAGGGGGCGACGAACTATGGCTACACCTTC. It encodes CASSQMIRKGATNYGYTF. The chain combines TRBV4-1 with TRBJ1-2; 7 bases fit TRBD1. Trimming took 2 bases from V and 2 from J; bases not matched to a gene: 14. The CDR3 is made up of 18 amino acids. CDR1 is MGHRA, CDR2 YSYEKL, per germline.

The chain is built from TRBV4-1 and TRBJ2-1, with 8 bases fitting TRBD2. Germline trimming cut 5 bases from V and 0 bases from J; bases unmatched to any gene: 9. This CDR3 is built from 17 residues. The germline V gene encodes CDR1 MGHRA and CDR2 YSYEKL. DNA of the CDR3: TGCGCCAGCAGCAGCCGGACTAGCCGGAGCTCCTACAATGAGCAGTTCTTC. Its translation is CASSSRTSRSSYNEQFF.

Only one count was recorded for this clone. The chain has TRBV14 and TRBJ1-5; TRBD1 is a possible D gene (5 bases). V lost 1 base, J lost 5 bases, and 6 bases lay in between. This CDR3 has 13 residues. The V gene's germline CDR1 is SGHDN and CDR2 FVKESK. The CDR3 reads CASSQGGDQPQHF. The CDR3, as DNA: TGTGCCAGCAGCCAAGGGGGGGATCAGCCCCAGCATTTT.

This clone has more than one count but fewer than ten. CDR3 DNA: TGTGCCAGCAGCCAAGAAACAGGTGGAACCTACAATGAGCAGTTCTTC. Its protein is CASSQETGGTYNEQFF. This chain connects TRBV4-2 to TRBJ2-1; the D gene is possibly TRBD1 (5 bases). V lost 0 bases, J lost 2 bases, and 11 bases lay in between. The CDR3 length is 16 residues. Germline V gene lookup returns CDR1 LGHNA and CDR2 YNFKEQ.

In regard to this clone: The junction shows a germline mismatch at one end, possibly a read error. The chain couples TRBV7-9 to TRBJ2-2; D is possibly TRBD2 (5 bases). The germline gives CDR1 SEHNR, CDR2 FQNEAQ (reference sequence). This CDR3 has 15 residues. The CDR3 loop is CSSSFTGFGTGELFF. The CDR3 DNA follows: TGTTCCAGCAGCTTCACGGGATTCGGCACCGGGGAGCTGTTTTTT.

The rearrangement joins TRBV7-6 to TRBJ2-5; 15 bases line up with TRBD2. The J call could be wrong; TRBJ2-7 is a better fit for the DNA end. The CDR3 totals 18 residues. Germline CDR1 reads SGHVS; CDR2 reads FNYEAQ. The CDR3 region has the DNA TGTGCCAGCAGCTTACCACGGACTAGCGGGAGGGGCCTATACGAGCAGTACTTC. It encodes CASSLPRTSGRGLYEQYF.

The chain links TRBV2 to TRBJ2-5, with 7 bases aligning to TRBD2. The J call may be wrong; the DNA end is better matched by TRBJ2-7. The CDR3 sequence is 14 residues long. Germline V lookup: CDR1 SNHLY, CDR2 FYNNEI. CDR3 protein: CASSVRLAAYEQYF. CDR3 bases: TGTGCCAGCAGTGTACGACTAGCCGCCTACGAGCAGTACTTC.

The chain employs TRBV7-9 and TRBJ2-7; TRBD2 agrees at 15 bases. Germline CDR1 is SEHNR and CDR2 is FQNEAQ (reference sequence). This CDR3 is built from 17 residues. The trim removed 5 bases at V and 2 bases at J, leaving 7 bases unmatched. The CDR3 is CASSQRTSGRVTYEQYF. The CDR3 nucleotides are TGTGCCAGCAGCCAACGGACTAGCGGGAGGGTTACCTACGAGCAGTACTTC. Supplemented by reference TRBV7-9 and TRBJ2-7, the full variable domain reads DTGVSQNPRHKITKRGQNVTFRCDPISEHNRLYWYRQTLGQGPEFLTYFQNEAQLEKSRLLSDRFSAERPKGSFSTLEIQRTEQGDSAMYLCASSQRTSGRVTYEQYFGPGTRLTVT.

In nucleotides, the CDR3 is TGTGCCAGCTCACCAGTAACAGGGTCAGCCTACGAGCAGTACTTC. This sequence encodes CASSPVTGSAYEQYF. The J gene is TRBJ2-7, the V gene TRBV18; weak D call: TRBD1 (6 bases). V was shortened by 2 bases and J by 2 bases, with 13 bases between the two germline ends. Germline V CDR1 and CDR2: KGHSH, LQKENI. The CDR3 covers 15 residues. The variable domain in full, completed from reference TRBV18 and TRBJ2-7, reads NAGVMQNPRHLVRRRGQEARLRCSPMKGHSHVYWYRQLPEEGLKFMVYLQKENIIDESGMPKERFSAEFPKEGPSILRIQQVVRGDSAAYFCASSPVTGSAYEQYFGPGTRLTVT.

V usage is TRBV11-3 and J usage is TRBJ2-2, with D tentatively TRBD1 (6 bases). Trimming shortened V by 3 bases and J by 4 bases, and 9 bases separated the two germline ends. This CDR3 is 14 amino acids long. The germline V gene has CDR1 SGHNT and CDR2 YENEEA. Written as DNA, the CDR3 is TGTGCCAGCAGCTTCCAGGGGTTCACCGGGGAGCTGTTTTTT. It specifies CASSFQGFTGELFF.

This chain joins TRBV5-1 and TRBJ1-1; D possibly corresponds to TRBD1 (5 bases). The ends were cut back, 0 bases at V and 1 base at J, with 13 bases in the middle. CDR3 length: 16 residues. Per germline, CDR1 SGHRS and CDR2 YFSETQ. The CDR3 spells CASSLAVAGSNTEAFF. The CDR3, as DNA: TGCGCCAGCAGCTTGGCGGTGGCAGGGTCGAACACTGAAGCTTTCTTT.

The rearrangement joins TRBV4-2 to TRBJ2-7, with 9 nucleotides matching TRBD1. CDR1 and CDR2 (germline): LGHNA, YNFKEQ. Trimming at V came to 7 bases and at J to 4 bases, leaving 8 bases not matched to a gene. This CDR3 region has 14 residues. This CDR3 reads CASTPGQGIYEQYF. The CDR3 region has the DNA TGTGCCAGCACCCCGGGACAGGGAATATACGAGCAGTACTTC.

The V call is TRBV7-9, the J call TRBJ1-2; possible D gene TRBD1, 5 bases. CDR1 is SEHNR, CDR2 FQNEAQ, per germline (reference sequence). Trimming stripped 1 base from V and 4 bases from J, with 7 bases between. The CDR3 totals 13 residues. The CDR3 loop reads CASSLGTTYGYTF. CDR3 nucleotide sequence: TGTGCCAGCAGCTTAGGGACAACCTATGGCTACACCTTC. Full variable domain (missing parts from reference TRBV7-9 and TRBJ1-2): DTGVSQNPRHKITKRGQNVTFRCDPISEHNRLYWYRQTLGQGPEFLTYFQNEAQLEKSRLLSDRFSAERPKGSFSTLEIQRTEQGDSAMYLCASSLGTTYGYTFGSGTRLTVV.

The rearrangement uses TRBV27 and TRBJ2-2; tentative D call: TRBD1 (6 bases). Germline V gives CDR1 MNHEY, CDR2 SMNVEV (reference sequence). V lost 2 bases and J lost 3, with 16 bases in between. This CDR3 has 17 residues. This CDR3 reads CASSLKIQGLHTGELFF. CDR3 bases: TGTGCCAGCAGTTTAAAAATTCAGGGGTTACACACCGGGGAGCTGTTTTTT.

V is TRBV27 and J is TRBJ1-2; weak D call: TRBD1 (6 bases). This CDR3 is 15 amino acids long. Between the trimmed V and J ends, which lost 5 bases and 4 bases, there was a span of 17 bases. Germline CDR1 and CDR2: MNHEY and SMNVEV (reference sequence). The chain's CDR3 is CASSPSGGTIYGYTF. The CDR3 DNA reads as TGTGCCAGCAGTCCCTCGGGGGGCACTATCTATGGCTACACCTTC.

Regarding this clone: The limits of the CDR3 on the DNA are not certain, so only TCRdb's listed CDR3 is given. The rearrangement joins TRBV11-1 to TRBJ1-2; the table assigns TRBD1, which was not confirmed against the DNA. The CDR3 numbers 13 amino acids, ends counted. The germline gives CDR1 SGHAT, CDR2 FQDESV (reference sequence). CDR3 amino acids: CASSLTGATPSDF.

The rearrangement joins TRBV28 to TRBJ2-3, with 8 nucleotides matching TRBD1. Germline assignment: CDR1 MDHEN and CDR2 SYDVKM. Trimming took 1 base from V and 4 from J; bases not matched to a gene: 4. The CDR3 covers 15 residues. The CDR3 is CASSLFGQGADTQYF. CDR3 in DNA: TGTGCCAGCAGTTTATTCGGACAGGGAGCAGATACGCAGTATTTT. The whole variable domain, remainder taken from reference TRBV28 and TRBJ2-3, is DVKVTQSSRYLVKRTGEKVFLECVQDMDHENMFWYRQDPGLGLRLIYFSYDVKMKEKGDIPEGYSVSREKKERFSLILESASTNQTSMYLCASSLFGQGADTQYFGPGTRLTVL.

The V gene is TRBV19, the J gene TRBJ2-7; D is uncertain. The CDR3 runs to 14 residues. In germline, CDR1 is LNHDA, CDR2 SQIVND (reference sequence). V lost 1 base and J lost 1, with 8 bases in between. The CDR3 is CASSIAGFSYEQYF. CDR3 nucleotides: TGTGCCAGTAGTATAGCAGGATTTTCCTACGAGCAGTACTTC.

The chain combines TRBV5-6 with TRBJ2-3, with a possible D match to TRBD2 (6 bases). The CDR3 has 15 amino acids. Germline loops: CDR1 SGHDT, CDR2 YYEEEE. V dropped 2 bases and J dropped 2 bases, with 12 bases sitting between them. The CDR3 region is CASSLGDSNTDTQYF. The DNA for the CDR3 is TGTGCCAGCAGCTTAGGGGACTCGAACACAGATACGCAGTATTTT.

Here the CDR3 reads CASSQLPLSYEQYF. CDR3 bases: TGCGCCAGCAGCCAGCTTCCTCTCTCCTACGAGCAGTACTTC. The gene calls are TRBV4-1 and TRBJ2-5; D gene unclear. The DNA end is a closer match to TRBJ2-7, so the J assignment may be wrong. The CDR3 totals 14 residues. The V gene's germline CDR1 is MGHRA and CDR2 YSYEKL.

V and J are TRBV7-9 and TRBJ2-3; 9 positions match TRBD1. Germline values: CDR1 SEHNR, CDR2 FQNEAQ (reference sequence). There are 14 residues in the CDR3. The V gene end was trimmed by 5 bases and the J gene end by 4 bases; junction bases not matched to a gene: 4. The CDR3 nucleotides are TGTGCCAGCAGCCGGACAGGGGAGGCAGATACGCAGTATTTT. It translates to CASSRTGEADTQYF.

The rearrangement links TRBV5-1 to TRBJ1-4; 7 bases agree with TRBD1. Trimming cost V 7 bases and J 4 bases; bases outside gene matches: 10. The CDR3 sequence is 15 residues long. The germline V gene encodes CDR1 SGHRS and CDR2 YFSETQ. This CDR3 reads CASGSLGTVNEKLFF. The CDR3 nucleotides read TGCGCCAGCGGGTCATTAGGGACAGTTAATGAAAAACTGTTTTTT.

The rearrangement joins TRBV18 to TRBJ2-1, with 7 nucleotides matching TRBD2. Germline V gene sequence: CDR1 KGHSH, CDR2 LQKENI. The CDR3 has 17 amino acids. The ends lost 2 bases at V and 3 bases at J; junction bases unmatched: 10. The CDR3: CASSPFRGAGVYNEQFF. The CDR3 bases are TGTGCCAGCTCACCATTTAGGGGCGCGGGAGTCTACAATGAGCAGTTCTTC.